These 20 T cell receptor beta chains originate from one sample sequenced in a study of blood T cells in healthy people across ages. It was with a sample-barcoded 5' primer and a J-beta primer mix that a second PCR of about 7 to 12 cycles was run. One entry per CDR3 protein results from TCRdb running MiXCR on the 5' RACE reads. The data show fewer than 1,000,000 distinct CDR3 sequences, around 45% seen once. The specimen sequenced was blood. The receptors were gathered from a man older than 75 in good health.

In its sample, this clonotype was seen a few times. The V and J genes are TRBV3-1 and TRBJ1-4; TRBD1 aligns across 10 bases. With V trimmed by 4 bases and J by 11 bases, 4 bases remained unmatched. The CDR3 extends over 13 amino acids. The germline V gene has CDR1 LGHDT and CDR2 YNNKEL (reference sequence). The CDR3 spells CASSRGTGAKLFF. For the CDR3, the DNA is TGTGCCAGCAGCCGCGGGACAGGGGCGAAACTGTTTTTT. The variable domain in full, completed from reference TRBV3-1 and TRBJ1-4, reads DTAVSQTPKYLVTQMGNDKSIKCEQNLGHDTMYWYKQDSKKFLKIMFSYNNKELIINETVPNRFSPKSPDKAHLNLHINSLELGDSAVYFCASSRGTGAKLFFGSGTQLSVL.

The chain links TRBV5-1 to TRBJ2-2; D gene uncertain. There are 14 residues in the CDR3. CDR1 SGHRS and CDR2 YFSETQ come from the germline V gene. V was clipped by 3 bases and J by 6 bases, with 12 bases between them. CDR3 nucleotide sequence: TGCGCCAGCAGCTCCCCCTCGAGTTCCGGGGAGCTGTTTTTT. This codes for CASSSPSSSGELFF.

This clonotype has only a few counts. This chain uses TRBV20-1 with TRBJ2-1; D unclear. Looked up from germline, CDR1 is DFQATT and CDR2 is SNEGSKA (reference sequence). This CDR3 region has 12 residues. CDR3 in amino acids: CSGSLNNNEQFF. CDR3 DNA sequence: TGCAGCGGCTCCTTAAATAACAATGAGCAGTTCTTC.

This clonotype has ten or more counts. This chain links TRBV7-6 with TRBJ2-1; 12 bases are a match to TRBD2. Trimming cost V 5 bases and J 15 bases; bases outside gene matches: 11. CDR1 SGHVS and CDR2 FNYEAQ come from the germline V gene. The CDR3 loop spans 14 amino acids. CDR3 sequence reads: CASSPLAGGVRSFF. CDR3 nucleotides: TGTGCCAGCAGCCCACTAGCGGGAGGCGTGAGGTCGTTCTTC.

The count of this clonotype is one. The conserved closing phenylalanine or tryptophan is absent in this CDR3, likely reflecting a read error. This chain joins TRBV4-3 and TRBJ2-2, with D perhaps matching TRBD1 or TRBD2 (5 bases each). The germline CDR1 and CDR2 sequences are LGHNA and YSLEER. Trimming pared 3 bases from V and 3 bases from J, leaving 14 bases between. The length of the CDR3 is 16 residues. DNA for the CDR3: TGCGCCAGCAGCCAGAGACCGGGACCTCACACCGGGGAGCTGTTTCTT. This encodes CASSQRPGPHTGELFL.

This clonotype was recorded a few times. This chain joins TRBV5-1 and TRBJ1-1; 9 bases are a match to TRBD1. From germline, CDR1 is SGHRS and CDR2 YFSETQ. The CDR3 totals 15 residues. The junction had 16 bases not matched to a gene; V was cut back by 5 bases and J by 11 bases. CDR3 residues: CASRPTGTGHRRAFF. The CDR3 bases are TGCGCCAGCAGACCCACCGGGACAGGGCACCGGCGGGCTTTCTTT.

The chain combines TRBV7-2 with TRBJ2-7, with 9 bases fitting TRBD1. The CDR3 is made up of 16 amino acids. Losses at the gene ends were 5 bases for V and 7 bases for J; bases not matched to a gene: 15. CDR1 and CDR2 from the germline V gene are SGHTA and FQGNSA. The CDR3 loop reads CASSPTGQGTYNEQYF. Here the CDR3 DNA reads TGTGCCAGCAGCCCCACGGGACAGGGAACTTACAATGAGCAGTACTTC.

CDR3 nucleotide sequence: TGTGCCAGCAGAACGACTAGCGGGCGAGAGACCCAGTACTTC. Its translation is CASRTTSGRETQYF. This chain uses TRBV7-2 with TRBJ2-5, with TRBD2 identical over 10 bases. This CDR3 comprises 14 residues. The germline CDR1 and CDR2 sequences are SGHTA and FQGNSA. V gave up 6 bases and J gave up 4 bases; unmatched junction bases: 5.

This clonotype has just a few counts. The chain recombines TRBV20-1 with TRBJ1-2; D not resolved. With 0 bases removed from V and 4 bases from J, the gap between germline ends came to 15 bases. Germline assignment: CDR1 DFQATT and CDR2 SNEGSKA (reference sequence). This CDR3 comprises 15 residues. The CDR3 DNA sequence: TGCAGTGCTAGAGATTCGGCCGAACTAGCCTATGGCTACACCTTC. Encoded protein: CSARDSAELAYGYTF.

The table lists this clonotype with a few counts. The chain has TRBV24-1 and TRBJ2-3; perhaps TRBD1 as D (6 bases). The CDR3 runs 16 residues. The V gene's germline CDR1 is KGHDR and CDR2 SFDVKD. The V and J ends lost 3 bases and 2 bases respectively, with 14 bases between them. The CDR3 protein is CATSDPDRSNTDTQYF. The DNA for the CDR3 is TGTGCCACCAGTGATCCAGACAGGTCAAACACAGATACGCAGTATTTT.

CDR3 sequence: CASSQTNTDTQYF. CDR3 DNA: TGTGCCAGCAGCCAAACAAACACAGATACGCAGTATTTT. This chain links TRBV7-2 with TRBJ2-3; D is unresolved. V shed 5 bases and J shed 2 bases, with 8 bases lying between them. The CDR3 covers 13 residues. Germline loops: CDR1 SGHTA, CDR2 FQGNSA.

The V gene is TRBV28, the J gene TRBJ2-7; tentative D call: TRBD1 (5 bases). This CDR3 contains 16 residues. Germline lookup yields CDR1 MDHEN and CDR2 SYDVKM. V was trimmed by 5 bases and J by 0 bases, leaving 17 bases between them. The CDR3 loop is CASSIRELGPSYEQYF. The CDR3 DNA is TGTGCCAGCAGTATCAGGGAACTTGGCCCCTCCTACGAGCAGTACTTC.

The chain couples TRBV28 to TRBJ2-7, with D unresolved. The germline CDR1 and CDR2 sequences are MDHEN and SYDVKM. Trimming shortened V by 9 bases and J by 3 bases, and 12 bases separated the two germline ends. The CDR3 extends over 12 amino acids. The CDR3 region is CASWTESYEQYF. Written as DNA, the CDR3 is TGTGCCAGTTGGACGGAGAGCTACGAGCAGTACTTC.

In nucleotides, the CDR3 is TGTGCCAGCAGCCCACGAAGGGGCGGTGAGCAGTACTTC. This translates into CASSPRRGGEQYF. The rearrangement joins TRBV9 to TRBJ2-7; D might be TRBD1 (5 bases). The germline V gene encodes CDR1 SGDLS and CDR2 YYNGEE. The CDR3 is made up of 13 amino acids. The ends were cut back, 4 bases at V and 7 bases at J, with 15 bases in the middle.

This clonotype was recorded once. The chain joins TRBV5-5 to TRBJ1-2, with a weak D call TRBD1 (5 bases). Between the trimmed V and J ends, which lost 0 bases and 5 bases, there was a span of 11 bases. There are 14 residues in the CDR3. The germline V gene encodes CDR1 SGHKS and CDR2 YYEKEE (reference sequence). CDR3 amino acids: CASSLGPGEYGYTF. In DNA form, the CDR3 reads TGTGCCAGCAGCTTGGGCCCGGGGGAATATGGCTACACCTTC. Supplemented by reference TRBV5-5 and TRBJ1-2, the full variable domain reads DAGVTQSPTHLIKTRGQQVTLRCSPISGHKSVSWYQQVLGQGPQFIFQYYEKEERGRGNFPDRFSARQFPNYSSELNVNALLLGDSALYLCASSLGPGEYGYTFGSGTRLTVV.

The genes are TRBV4-3 and TRBJ2-7, with TRBD2 matching 7 bases. The length of the CDR3 is 15 residues. The V gene end was trimmed by 4 bases and the J gene end by 3 bases; junction bases not matched to a gene: 9. Looked up from germline, CDR1 is LGHNA and CDR2 is YSLEER. This chain's CDR3 is CASSLQPGGNYEQYF. The CDR3 DNA reads TGCGCCAGCAGCCTACAACCGGGGGGAAACTACGAGCAGTACTTC.

This clonotype was picked up many times. The chain uses TRBV4-3 and TRBJ2-1; possibly TRBD1 or TRBD2 for D (6 bases each). Per germline, CDR1 LGHNA and CDR2 YSLEER. The CDR3 runs 12 residues. V lost 6 bases to trimming and J lost 13 bases, with 16 bases between them. CDR3 DNA sequence: TGCGCCAGCAGGGAAGTAGGGGGGAAACAGTTCTTC. It specifies CASREVGGKQFF.

This chain joins TRBV20-1 and TRBJ2-7; 8 bases match TRBD1. Per germline, CDR1 DFQATT and CDR2 SNEGSKA (reference sequence). V shed 4 bases and J 5 bases; nucleotides not matched to a gene: 7. The CDR3 totals 13 residues. CDR3 coding DNA: TGCAGTGCTAACCAGGGGGCCGGGAACGAGCAGTACTTC. It encodes CSANQGAGNEQYF.

This clonotype was counted only a few times. The V call is TRBV20-1, the J call TRBJ1-1; 7 bases are a match to TRBD1. CDR1 is DFQATT, CDR2 SNEGSKA, per germline (reference sequence). This CDR3 has 14 residues. The V and J ends lost 5 bases and 0 bases, in that order; junction bases with no gene match: 6. This chain's CDR3 is CSAARQGVNTEAFF. The DNA of the CDR3 is TGCAGTGCTGCCCGACAGGGAGTGAACACTGAAGCTTTCTTT.

This sequence joins TRBV7-9 and TRBJ2-7; possible D gene TRBD2, 6 bases. This CDR3 is 13 amino acids long. The ends were cut back, 10 bases at V and 2 bases at J, with 15 bases in the middle. Germline loops: CDR1 SEHNR, CDR2 FQNEAQ (reference sequence). The CDR3 spells CATTGTLTYEQYF. The CDR3 DNA follows: TGTGCCACCACGGGGACTTTGACCTACGAGCAGTACTTC.